The entry below gives a single T cell receptor (beta chain) sequence along with its context. CD8 cells classed as naive were CD45RO-negative and positively selected for CCR7, excluding terminally differentiated effector memory CD45RA+ cells. The sample originates from a study of shared clonotypes between healthy human individuals. Measured with immunoSEQ multiplex PCR; TCRdb has only the in-frame clones, and not every one. The sample lists millions of clones, approximately 94% seen once, with 1.1% in the top ten. The length of the CDR3 is 17 residues. Germline-derived CDR1 and CDR2 are LGHNA and YSLEER. Deletions cut 0 bases from V and 1 base from J, with 12 bases between.

This sequence was found in a man younger than 35 in good health. Sequenced: naive CD8+ T cells sorted from blood. The chain joins TRBV4-3 to TRBJ2-2, with D maybe TRBD2 (5 bases). The CDR3 DNA reads TGCGCCAGCAGCCAAGATCGAGCGGTGCTGAACACCGGGGAGCTGTTTTTT. The encoded protein is CASSQDRAVLNTGELFF.